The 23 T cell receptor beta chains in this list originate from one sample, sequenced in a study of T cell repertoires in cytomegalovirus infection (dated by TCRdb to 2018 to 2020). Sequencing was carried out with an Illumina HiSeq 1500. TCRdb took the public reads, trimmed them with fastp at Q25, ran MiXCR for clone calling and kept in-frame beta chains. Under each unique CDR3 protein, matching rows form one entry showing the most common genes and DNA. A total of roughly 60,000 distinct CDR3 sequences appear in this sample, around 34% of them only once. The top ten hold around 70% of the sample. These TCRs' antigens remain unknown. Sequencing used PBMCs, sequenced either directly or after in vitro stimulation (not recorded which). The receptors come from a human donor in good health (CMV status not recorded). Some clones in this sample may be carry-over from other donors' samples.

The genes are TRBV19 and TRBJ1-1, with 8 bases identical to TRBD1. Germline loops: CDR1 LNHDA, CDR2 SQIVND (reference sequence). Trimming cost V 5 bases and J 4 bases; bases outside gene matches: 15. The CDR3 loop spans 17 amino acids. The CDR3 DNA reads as TGTGCCAGTAGTCCCCTAAGGGACAGGCTCCTTAGCACTGAAGCTTTCTTT. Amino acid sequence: CASSPLRDRLLSTEAFF.

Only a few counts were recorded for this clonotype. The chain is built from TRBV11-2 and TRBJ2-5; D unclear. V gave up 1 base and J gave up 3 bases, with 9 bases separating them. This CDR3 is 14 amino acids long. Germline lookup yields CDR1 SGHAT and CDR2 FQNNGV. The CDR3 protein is CASSLVEAEETQYF. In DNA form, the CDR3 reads TGTGCCAGCAGCTTAGTTGAGGCAGAAGAGACCCAGTACTTC.

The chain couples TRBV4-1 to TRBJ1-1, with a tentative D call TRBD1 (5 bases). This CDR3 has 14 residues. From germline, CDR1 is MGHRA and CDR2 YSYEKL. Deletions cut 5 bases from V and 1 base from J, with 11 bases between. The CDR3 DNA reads TGCGCCAGCAGCTCTATTAGGGGGAACACTGAAGCTTTCTTT. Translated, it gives CASSSIRGNTEAFF.

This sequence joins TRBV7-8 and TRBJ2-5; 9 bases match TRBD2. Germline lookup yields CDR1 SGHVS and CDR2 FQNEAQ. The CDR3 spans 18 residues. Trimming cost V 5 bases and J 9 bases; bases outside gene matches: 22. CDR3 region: CASSTASGTVGASSPQYF. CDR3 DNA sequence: TGTGCCAGCAGCACGGCTAGCGGGACCGTAGGAGCCTCATCGCCCCAGTACTTC.

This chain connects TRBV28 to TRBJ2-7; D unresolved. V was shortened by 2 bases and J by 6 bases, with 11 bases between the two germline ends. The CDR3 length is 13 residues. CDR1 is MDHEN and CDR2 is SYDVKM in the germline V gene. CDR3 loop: CASSLPLMGEQYF. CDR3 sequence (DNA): TGTGCCAGCAGTTTACCTCTCATGGGCGAGCAGTACTTC.

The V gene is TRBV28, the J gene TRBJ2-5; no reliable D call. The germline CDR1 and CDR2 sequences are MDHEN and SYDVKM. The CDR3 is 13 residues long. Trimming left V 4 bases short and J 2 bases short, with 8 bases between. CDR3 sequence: CASSSALQETQYF. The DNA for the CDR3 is TGTGCCAGCAGTTCGGCTCTACAAGAGACCCAGTACTTC.

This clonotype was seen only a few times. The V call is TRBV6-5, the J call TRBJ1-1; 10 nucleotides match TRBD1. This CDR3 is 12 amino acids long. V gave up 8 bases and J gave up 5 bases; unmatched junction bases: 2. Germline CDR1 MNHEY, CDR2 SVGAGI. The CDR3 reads CASGTGATEAFF. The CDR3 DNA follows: TGTGCCAGCGGGACAGGGGCTACTGAAGCTTTCTTT.

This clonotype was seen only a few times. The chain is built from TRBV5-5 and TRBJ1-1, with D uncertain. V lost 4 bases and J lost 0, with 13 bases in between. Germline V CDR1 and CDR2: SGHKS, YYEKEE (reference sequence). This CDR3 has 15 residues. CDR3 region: CASSTWTEMNTEAFF. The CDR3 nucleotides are TGTGCCAGCAGCACCTGGACCGAGATGAACACTGAAGCTTTCTTT.

The DNA of the CDR3 is TGTGCCAGTAGTTTATCTCACACCTACTATCAGCCCCAGCATTTT. Protein product: CASSLSHTYYQPQHF. The chain carries TRBV19 and TRBJ1-5; D unclear. Germline V lookup: CDR1 LNHDA, CDR2 SQIVND (reference sequence). Trimming pared 5 bases from V and 5 bases from J, leaving 16 bases between. CDR3 length: 15 residues.

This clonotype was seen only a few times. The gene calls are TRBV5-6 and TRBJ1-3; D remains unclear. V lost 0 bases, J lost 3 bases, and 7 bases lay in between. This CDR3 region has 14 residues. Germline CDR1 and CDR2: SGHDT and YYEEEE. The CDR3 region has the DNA TGTGCCAGCAGCTTGGGACCGCATGGAAACACCATATATTTT. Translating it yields CASSLGPHGNTIYF.

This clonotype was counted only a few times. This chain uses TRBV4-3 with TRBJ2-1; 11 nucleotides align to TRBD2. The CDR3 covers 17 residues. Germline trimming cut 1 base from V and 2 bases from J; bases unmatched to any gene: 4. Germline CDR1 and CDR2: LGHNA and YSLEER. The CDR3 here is CASSQGEGLAAYNEQFF. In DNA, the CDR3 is TGCGCCAGCAGCCAAGGCGAGGGACTAGCGGCCTACAATGAGCAGTTCTTC.

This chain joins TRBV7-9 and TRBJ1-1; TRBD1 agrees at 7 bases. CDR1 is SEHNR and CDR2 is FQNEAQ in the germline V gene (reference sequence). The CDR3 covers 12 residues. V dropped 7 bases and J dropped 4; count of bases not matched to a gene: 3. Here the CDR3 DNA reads TGTGCCAGCAACAGGGGAGGCACTGAAGCTTTCTTT. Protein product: CASNRGGTEAFF.

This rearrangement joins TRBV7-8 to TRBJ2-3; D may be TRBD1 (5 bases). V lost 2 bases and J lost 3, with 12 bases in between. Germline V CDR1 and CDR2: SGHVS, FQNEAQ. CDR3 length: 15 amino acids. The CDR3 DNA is TGTGCCAGCAGCTTACATTTAGGGGAAACAGATACGCAGTATTTT. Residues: CASSLHLGETDTQYF.

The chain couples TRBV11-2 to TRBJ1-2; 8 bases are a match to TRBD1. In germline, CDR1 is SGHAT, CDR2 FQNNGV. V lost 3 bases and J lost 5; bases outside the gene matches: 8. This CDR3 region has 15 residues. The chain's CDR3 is CASSFNRGVGYGYTF. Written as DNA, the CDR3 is TGTGCCAGCAGCTTCAACAGGGGGGTCGGGTATGGCTACACCTTC.

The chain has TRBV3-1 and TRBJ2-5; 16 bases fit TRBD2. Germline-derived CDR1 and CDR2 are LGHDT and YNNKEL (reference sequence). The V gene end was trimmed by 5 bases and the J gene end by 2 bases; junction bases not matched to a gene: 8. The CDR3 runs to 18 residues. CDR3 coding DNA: TGTGCCAGCAGCAGCGATGGGGGACTAGCGGGGGGGCAAGAGACCCAGTACTTC. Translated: CASSSDGGLAGGQETQYF.

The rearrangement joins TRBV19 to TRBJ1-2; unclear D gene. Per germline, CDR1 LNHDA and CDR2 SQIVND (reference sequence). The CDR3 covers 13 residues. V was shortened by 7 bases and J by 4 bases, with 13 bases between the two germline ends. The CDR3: CASKITMGYGYTF. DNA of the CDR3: TGTGCCAGTAAAATCACTATGGGCTATGGCTACACCTTC.

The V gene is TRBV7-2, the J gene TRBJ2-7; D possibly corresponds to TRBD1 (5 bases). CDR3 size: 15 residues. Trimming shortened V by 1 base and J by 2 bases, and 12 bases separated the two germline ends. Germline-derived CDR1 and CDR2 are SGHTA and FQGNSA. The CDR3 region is CASSLVLQDTYEQYF. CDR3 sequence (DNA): TGTGCCAGCAGCTTAGTCCTACAGGACACCTACGAGCAGTACTTC.

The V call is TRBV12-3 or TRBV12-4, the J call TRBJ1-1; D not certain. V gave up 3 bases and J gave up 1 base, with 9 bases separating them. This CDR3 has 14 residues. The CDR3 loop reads CASSFEGPNTEAFF. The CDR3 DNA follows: TGTGCCAGCAGTTTTGAGGGCCCGAACACTGAAGCTTTCTTT.

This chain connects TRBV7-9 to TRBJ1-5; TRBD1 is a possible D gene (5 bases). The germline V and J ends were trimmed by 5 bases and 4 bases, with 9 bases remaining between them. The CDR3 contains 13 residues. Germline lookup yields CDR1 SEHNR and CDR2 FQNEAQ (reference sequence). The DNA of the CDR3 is TGTGCCAGCAGCCCGACAGCGAATCAGCCCCAGCATTTT. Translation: CASSPTANQPQHF.

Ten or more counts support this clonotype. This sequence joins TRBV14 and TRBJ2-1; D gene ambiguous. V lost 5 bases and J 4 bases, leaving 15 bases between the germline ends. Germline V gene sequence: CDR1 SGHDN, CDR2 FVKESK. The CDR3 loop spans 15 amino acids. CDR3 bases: TGTGCCAGCAGCGAAGTGGGATTCGAGTACAATGAGCAGTTCTTC. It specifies CASSEVGFEYNEQFF. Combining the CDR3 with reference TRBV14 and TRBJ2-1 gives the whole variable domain EAGVTQFPSHSVIEKGQTVTLRCDPISGHDNLYWYRRVMGKEIKFLLHFVKESKQDESGMPNNRFLAERTGGTYSTLKVQPAELEDSGVYFCASSEVGFEYNEQFFGPGTRLTVL.

In DNA, the CDR3 is TGCAGCGGCCGGCGGGGCTACACCTTC. This sequence encodes CSGRRGYTF. The rearrangement joins TRBV20-1 to TRBJ1-2; no firm D call. The CDR3 length is 9 residues. The germline gives CDR1 DFQATT, CDR2 SNEGSKA (reference sequence).

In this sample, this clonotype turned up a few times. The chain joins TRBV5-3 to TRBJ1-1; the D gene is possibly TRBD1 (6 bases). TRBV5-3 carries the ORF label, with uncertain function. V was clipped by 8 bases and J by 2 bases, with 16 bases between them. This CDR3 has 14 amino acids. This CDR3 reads CASSQQQGNTEAFF. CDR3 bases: TGTGCCAGCAGCCAACAACAGGGTAACACTGAAGCTTTCTTT.

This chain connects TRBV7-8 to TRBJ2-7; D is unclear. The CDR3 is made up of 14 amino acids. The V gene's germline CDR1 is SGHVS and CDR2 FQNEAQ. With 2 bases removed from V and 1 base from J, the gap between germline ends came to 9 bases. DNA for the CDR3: TGTGCCAGCAGCTTAATTCGCGCTTCCTACGAGCAGTACTTC. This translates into CASSLIRASYEQYF.